This T cell receptor beta chain was captured in a study of patients and donors after allogeneic stem cell transplantation. This clonotype was seen only a few times. Unmatched junction bases numbered 5, after V lost 1 base and J lost 5 bases. The CDR3 consists of 14 residues. CDR1 SGHRS and CDR2 YFSETQ come from the germline V gene. MiXCR was run by TCRdb on the RT-PCR reads, yielding one entry per CDR3 protein. The sample holds about 200,000 distinct CDR3 sequences, over 30% seen once. Sequencing input: blood, either unsorted or a sorted T cell fraction (not recorded which). The genes are TRBV5-1 and TRBJ1-1; 7 positions agree with TRBD1. The sequence was obtained from a human donor who was either an allogeneic HSCT recipient or a stem cell or donor lymphocyte infusion donor (not recorded which). It is not recorded whose cells these are; they may come from a transplant donor. The CDR3 sequence: CASSLYRGGTEAFF. The CDR3 coding sequence is TGCGCCAGCAGCTTGTACAGGGGAGGAACTGAAGCTTTCTTT.